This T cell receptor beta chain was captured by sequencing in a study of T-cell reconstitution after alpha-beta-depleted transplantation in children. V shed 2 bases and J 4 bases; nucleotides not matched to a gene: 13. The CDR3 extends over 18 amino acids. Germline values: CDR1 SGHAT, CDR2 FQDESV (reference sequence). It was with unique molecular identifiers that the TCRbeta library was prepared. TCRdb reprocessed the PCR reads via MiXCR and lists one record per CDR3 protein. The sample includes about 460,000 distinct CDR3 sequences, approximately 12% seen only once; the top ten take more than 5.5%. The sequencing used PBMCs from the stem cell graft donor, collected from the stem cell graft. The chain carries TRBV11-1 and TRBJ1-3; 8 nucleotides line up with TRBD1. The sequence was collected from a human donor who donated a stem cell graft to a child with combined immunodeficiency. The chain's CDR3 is CASSLSGTGFLEGNTIYF. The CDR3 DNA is TGTGCCAGCAGCTTATCCGGGACAGGCTTCCTTGAAGGAAACACCATATATTTT.